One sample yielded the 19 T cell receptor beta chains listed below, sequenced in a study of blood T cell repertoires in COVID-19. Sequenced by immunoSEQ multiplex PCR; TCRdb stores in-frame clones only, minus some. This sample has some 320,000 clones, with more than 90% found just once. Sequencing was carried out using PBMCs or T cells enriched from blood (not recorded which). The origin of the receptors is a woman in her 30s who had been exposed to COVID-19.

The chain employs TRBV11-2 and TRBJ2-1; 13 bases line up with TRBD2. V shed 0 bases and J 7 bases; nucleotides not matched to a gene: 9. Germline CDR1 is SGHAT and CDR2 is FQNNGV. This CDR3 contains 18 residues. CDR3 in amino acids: CASSLDARTSGGSNEQFF. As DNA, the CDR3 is TGTGCCAGCAGCTTAGATGCCCGGACTAGCGGGGGCTCGAATGAGCAGTTCTTC.

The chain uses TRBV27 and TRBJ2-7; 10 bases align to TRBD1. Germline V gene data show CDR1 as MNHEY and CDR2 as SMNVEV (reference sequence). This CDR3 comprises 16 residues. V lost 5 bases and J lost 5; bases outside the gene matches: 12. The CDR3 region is CASSLLFRDRGNEQYF. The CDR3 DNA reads TGTGCCAGCAGTCTGCTCTTCCGGGACAGGGGCAACGAGCAGTACTTC.

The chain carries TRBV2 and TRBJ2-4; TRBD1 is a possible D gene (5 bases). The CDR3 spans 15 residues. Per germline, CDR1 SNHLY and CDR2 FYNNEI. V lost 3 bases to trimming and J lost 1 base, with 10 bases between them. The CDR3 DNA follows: TGTGCCAGCAGTGATGTGGGGCTGGCCAAAAACATTCAGTACTTC. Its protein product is CASSDVGLAKNIQYF. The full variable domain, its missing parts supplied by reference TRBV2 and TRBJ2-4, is EPEVTQTPSHQVTQMGQEVILRCVPISNHLYFYWYRQILGQKVEFLVSFYNNEISEKSEIFDDQFSVERPDGSNFTLKIRSTKLEDSAMYFCASSDVGLAKNIQYFGAGTRLSVL.

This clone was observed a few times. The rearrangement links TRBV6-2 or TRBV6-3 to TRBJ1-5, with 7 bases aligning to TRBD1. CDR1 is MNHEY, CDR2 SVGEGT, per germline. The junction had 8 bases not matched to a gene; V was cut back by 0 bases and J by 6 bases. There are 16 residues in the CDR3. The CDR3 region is CASSYSTGVRGQPQHF. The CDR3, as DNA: TGTGCCAGCAGTTACTCTACAGGGGTCCGTGGTCAGCCCCAGCATTTT.

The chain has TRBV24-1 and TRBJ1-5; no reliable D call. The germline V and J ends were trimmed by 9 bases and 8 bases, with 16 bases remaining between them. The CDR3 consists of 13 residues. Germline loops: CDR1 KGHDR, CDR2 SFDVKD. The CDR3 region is CATGGGPGKPQHF. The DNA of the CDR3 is TGTGCCACCGGCGGAGGGCCGGGTAAGCCCCAGCATTTT.

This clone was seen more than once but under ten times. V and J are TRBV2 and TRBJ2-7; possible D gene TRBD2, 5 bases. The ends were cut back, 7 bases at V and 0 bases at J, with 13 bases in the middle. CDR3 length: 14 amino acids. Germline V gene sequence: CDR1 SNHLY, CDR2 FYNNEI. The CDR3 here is CASKADQSSYEQYF. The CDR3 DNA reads TGTGCCAGCAAAGCGGATCAAAGCTCCTACGAGCAGTACTTC.

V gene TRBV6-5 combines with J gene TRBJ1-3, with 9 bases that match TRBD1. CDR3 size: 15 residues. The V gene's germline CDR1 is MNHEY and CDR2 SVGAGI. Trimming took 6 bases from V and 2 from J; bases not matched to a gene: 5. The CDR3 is CASSYTGGAGNTIYF. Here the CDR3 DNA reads TGTGCCAGCAGCTATACAGGGGGCGCTGGAAACACCATATATTTT.

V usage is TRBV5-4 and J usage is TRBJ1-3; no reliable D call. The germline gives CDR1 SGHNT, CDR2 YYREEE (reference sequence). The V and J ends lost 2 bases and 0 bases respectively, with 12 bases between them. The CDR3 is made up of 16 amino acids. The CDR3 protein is CASSFLQTNSGNTIYF. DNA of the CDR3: TGTGCCAGCAGCTTCCTACAGACCAACTCTGGAAACACCATATATTTT.

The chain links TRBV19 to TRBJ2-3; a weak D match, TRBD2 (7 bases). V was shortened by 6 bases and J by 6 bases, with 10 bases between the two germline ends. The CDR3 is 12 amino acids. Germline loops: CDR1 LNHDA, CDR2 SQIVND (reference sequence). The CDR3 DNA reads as TGTGCCAGTAGAGGGGGGGCCGATACGCAGTATTTT. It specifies CASRGGADTQYF.

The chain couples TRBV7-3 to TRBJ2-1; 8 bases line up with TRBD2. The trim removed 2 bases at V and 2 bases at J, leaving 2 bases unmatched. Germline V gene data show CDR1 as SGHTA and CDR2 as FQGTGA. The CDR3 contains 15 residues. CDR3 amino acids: CASSLRRGAYNEQFF. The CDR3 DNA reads TGTGCCAGCAGCTTACGGCGGGGGGCCTACAATGAGCAGTTCTTC.

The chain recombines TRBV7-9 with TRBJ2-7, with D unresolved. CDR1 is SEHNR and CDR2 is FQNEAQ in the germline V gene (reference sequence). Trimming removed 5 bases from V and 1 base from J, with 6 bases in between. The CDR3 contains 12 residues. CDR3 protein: CASSRLSYEQYF. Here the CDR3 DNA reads TGTGCCAGCAGCCGCCTATCCTACGAGCAGTACTTC.

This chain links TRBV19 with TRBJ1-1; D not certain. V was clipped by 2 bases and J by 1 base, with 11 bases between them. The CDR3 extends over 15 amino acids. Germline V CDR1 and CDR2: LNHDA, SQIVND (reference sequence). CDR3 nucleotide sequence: TGTGCCAGTAGTATACCCCAAGCCCCGAACACTGAAGCTTTCTTT. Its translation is CASSIPQAPNTEAFF.

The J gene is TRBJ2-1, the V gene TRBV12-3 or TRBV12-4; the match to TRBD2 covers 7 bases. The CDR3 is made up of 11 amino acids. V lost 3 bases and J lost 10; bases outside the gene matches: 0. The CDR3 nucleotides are TGTGCCAGCAGTTTGCGGGGGGAGCAGTTCTTC. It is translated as CASSLRGEQFF.

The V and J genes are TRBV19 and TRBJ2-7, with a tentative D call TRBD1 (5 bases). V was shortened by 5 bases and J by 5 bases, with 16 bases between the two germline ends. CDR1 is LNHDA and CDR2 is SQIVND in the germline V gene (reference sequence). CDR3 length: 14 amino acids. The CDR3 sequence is CASSFQGKTHEQYF. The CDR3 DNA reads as TGTGCCAGTAGTTTCCAGGGTAAGACCCACGAGCAGTACTTC.

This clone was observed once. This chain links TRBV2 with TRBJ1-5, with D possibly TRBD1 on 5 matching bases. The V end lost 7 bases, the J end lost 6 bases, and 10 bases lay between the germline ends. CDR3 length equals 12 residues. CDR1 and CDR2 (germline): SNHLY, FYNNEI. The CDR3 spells CASTGGVQPQHF. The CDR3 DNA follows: TGTGCCAGCACCGGGGGAGTTCAGCCCCAGCATTTT.

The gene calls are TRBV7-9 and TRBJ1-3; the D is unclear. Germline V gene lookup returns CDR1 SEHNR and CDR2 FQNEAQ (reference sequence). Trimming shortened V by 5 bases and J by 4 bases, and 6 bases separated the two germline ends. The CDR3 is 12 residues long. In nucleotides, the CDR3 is TGTGCCAGCAGCCTAACCGGAAACACCATATATTTT. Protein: CASSLTGNTIYF.

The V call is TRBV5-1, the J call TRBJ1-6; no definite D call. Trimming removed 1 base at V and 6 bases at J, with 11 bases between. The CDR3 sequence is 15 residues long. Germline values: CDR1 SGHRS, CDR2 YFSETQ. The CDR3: CASSLLSGSNSPLHF. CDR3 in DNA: TGCGCCAGCAGCTTGTTATCAGGCAGTAATTCACCCCTCCACTTT.

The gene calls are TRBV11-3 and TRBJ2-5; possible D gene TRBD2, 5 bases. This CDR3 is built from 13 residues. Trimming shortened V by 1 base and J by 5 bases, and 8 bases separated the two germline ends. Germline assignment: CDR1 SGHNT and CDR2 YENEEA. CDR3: CASSLGLRETQYF. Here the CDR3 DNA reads TGTGCCAGCAGCTTAGGACTAAGGGAGACCCAGTACTTC.

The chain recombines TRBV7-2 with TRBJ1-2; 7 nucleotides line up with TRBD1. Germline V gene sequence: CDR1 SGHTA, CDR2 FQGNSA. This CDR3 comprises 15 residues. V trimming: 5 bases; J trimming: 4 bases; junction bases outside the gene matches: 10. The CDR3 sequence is CASSPRQGPAYGYTF. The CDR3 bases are TGTGCCAGCAGCCCGAGACAGGGTCCCGCCTATGGCTACACCTTC.